This passage covers 13 T cell receptor beta chains from one sample sequenced in a study of regulatory T cells in long-lasting Graves disease. Time point indicated: newly diagnosed GD, antithyroid drugs for less than 3 months. PBMC RNA served as the TCR library source. In building TCR beta libraries, iRepertoire HTBI primers were used together with Arm-PCR of CDR3 regions. One entry per CDR3 protein results from TCRdb running MiXCR on the multiplex PCR reads. The sample yields roughly 320,000 distinct CDR3 sequences, around 15% seen once. The same data also contributed to another study, on T cells in Graves' hyperthyroidism and ophthalmopathy.

The source was peripheral blood mononuclear cells (PBMCs), collected at new diagnosis, from a patient treated with antithyroid drugs. These receptors came from a middle-aged man with Graves disease.

Concerning this clonotype itself: An end of the junction does not agree with germline; a read error may underlie this. This sequence joins TRBV24-1 and TRBJ1-1, with D possibly TRBD1 on 6 matching bases. Germline values: CDR1 KGHDR, CDR2 SFDVKD. This CDR3 spans 13 amino acids. Written as DNA, the CDR3 is TGTGCCACCAGTGAATCAGGGGCTAGAAACCCCGTCTTT. Its translation: CATSESGARNPVF.

The table lists this clonotype with many counts. The chain joins TRBV11-1 to TRBJ2-5; 9 nucleotides match TRBD2. The CDR3 totals 15 residues. The V gene end was trimmed by 5 bases and the J gene end by 5 bases; junction bases not matched to a gene: 9. Germline CDR1 and CDR2: SGHAT and FQDESV (reference sequence). In DNA form, the CDR3 reads TGTGCCAGCAGCCATACGGCGGGGGGGTCCGAGACCCAGTACTTC. Translating gives CASSHTAGGSETQYF.

This clonotype has at least ten counts. The chain combines TRBV20-1 with TRBJ1-1; TRBD1 matches 7 bases. CDR3 length: 15 residues. The trim removed 6 bases at V and 0 bases at J, leaving 10 bases unmatched. Germline V lookup: CDR1 DFQATT, CDR2 SNEGSKA (reference sequence). The CDR3 here is CSAPPSGQLNTEAFF. DNA for the CDR3: TGCAGTGCGCCACCGTCGGGACAGTTGAACACTGAAGCTTTCTTT.

This clonotype was seen only a few times. V usage is TRBV9 and J usage is TRBJ2-1; TRBD1 is a possible D gene (6 bases). Looked up from germline, CDR1 is SGDLS and CDR2 is YYNGEE. CDR3 length: 14 residues. Trimming took off 4 bases at V and 4 bases at J, with 12 bases between the two ends. As DNA, the CDR3 is TGTGCCAGCAGCTTCCAGGACAGTTACAATGAGCAGTTCTTC. This translates into CASSFQDSYNEQFF.

The chain combines TRBV12-5 with TRBJ1-3; no clear D gene. Between the trimmed V and J ends, which lost 3 bases and 2 bases, there was a span of 8 bases. This CDR3 spans 14 amino acids. Germline CDR1 and CDR2: LGHNT and FRNRAP. The DNA of the CDR3 is TGTGCTAGTGGTTTTTCGGGGACTGGAAACACCATATATTTT. Protein product: CASGFSGTGNTIYF.

The gene calls are TRBV12-3 or TRBV12-4 and TRBJ2-3; 7 nucleotides align to TRBD1. V trimming: 8 bases; J trimming: 2 bases; junction bases outside the gene matches: 4. The CDR3 contains 13 residues. CDR3 DNA sequence: TGTGCCAGCGCGCAGGGGGACACAGATACGCAGTATTTT. Its translation: CASAQGDTDTQYF.

This clonotype was seen repeatedly, ten times or more. The gene calls are TRBV10-3 and TRBJ2-7, with D possibly being TRBD1 (5 bases). The CDR3 sequence is 15 residues long. V lost 0 bases and J 4 bases, leaving 13 bases between the germline ends. Per germline, CDR1 ENHRY and CDR2 SYGVKD. CDR3: CAISESGRERYEQYF. DNA for the CDR3: TGTGCCATCAGTGAGTCCGGCAGGGAAAGGTACGAGCAGTACTTC.

Points on this clonotype: A single base separates this from a much larger clone, so it may be a read error. This chain connects TRBV6-1 to TRBJ2-7; D is unclear. V was clipped by 7 bases and J by 0 bases, with 13 bases between them. CDR1 MNHNS and CDR2 SASEGT come from the germline V gene. The CDR3 is 14 residues long. CDR3 DNA: TGTGCCAGCAACCTCTGGGCCACCTCCTACGAGCAGTACTTC. This codes for CASNLWATSYEQYF.

Notes on this clonotype: Sequence at one end of the junction differs from germline and may be a read error. The chain carries TRBV27 and TRBJ1-4; D gene uncertain. Germline assignment: CDR1 MNHEY and CDR2 SMNVEV (reference sequence). This CDR3 is built from 16 residues. CDR3 amino acids: CAGSFLHPRRPEKLFF. CDR3 in DNA: TGTGCCGGCAGTTTCCTCCACCCTCGCAGGCCTGAAAAACTGTTTTTT.

In this sample, this clonotype turned up a few times. This chain links TRBV29-1 with TRBJ2-3, with 8 bases that match TRBD1. J lost 4 bases, V lost 5 bases, and 5 bases had no gene match. Germline values: CDR1 SQVTM, CDR2 ANQGSEA. CDR3 length: 13 amino acids. CDR3 residues: CSVWTGMADTQYF. CDR3 nucleotides: TGCAGCGTTTGGACAGGGATGGCAGATACGCAGTATTTT.

This chain joins TRBV10-3 and TRBJ1-5, with D possibly matching TRBD1 (6 bases). The germline V and J ends were trimmed by 8 bases and 4 bases, with 9 bases remaining between them. The CDR3 covers 12 residues. The V gene's germline CDR1 is ENHRY and CDR2 SYGVKD. CDR3: CAISGANQPQHF. The CDR3 DNA is TGTGCCATCTCAGGGGCAAATCAGCCCCAGCATTTT.

This clonotype appeared a few times. J is TRBJ1-1 and V is TRBV4-1; weak D call: TRBD1 (5 bases). Germline-derived CDR1 and CDR2 are MGHRA and YSYEKL. The CDR3 covers 14 residues. Trimming cost V 1 base and J 4 bases, with 10 bases left between them. Here the CDR3 reads CASSQGGGLTEAFF. The CDR3 DNA reads as TGCGCCAGCAGCCAAGGGGGGGGTCTCACTGAAGCTTTCTTT.

In its sample, this clonotype was seen many times. The chain employs TRBV3-1 and TRBJ2-1; a weak D match, TRBD2 (6 bases). Germline lookup yields CDR1 LGHDT and CDR2 YNNKEL (reference sequence). This CDR3 has 15 residues. The V end was cut by 3 bases, the J end by 0 bases, with 9 bases between. This CDR3 reads CASSQGLSSYNEQFF. The CDR3, as DNA: TGTGCCAGCAGCCAGGGACTCAGCTCCTACAATGAGCAGTTCTTC.